This T cell receptor beta chain comes out of a study of T cells in localized non-small cell lung cancer. Study-wide results and limits: Among the tissues sampled, uninvolved adjacent lung had the highest T cell clonality, above tumor. Increased T cell density in blood showed an association with longer overall survival. The appearance of a median approximately 60 of the top 100 tumor clones was seen in adjacent lung. A single tumor region was sequenced, leaving heterogeneity possible.

The table lists this clone with a count of one. Its target is unknown. Method: immunoSEQ multiplex PCR; TCRdb's copy keeps in-frame clones and lacks some. Among around 96,000 clones listed, approximately 91% were seen once. Germline CDR1 and CDR2: SGHAT and FQNNGV. V was shortened by 2 bases and J by 0 bases, with 7 bases between the two germline ends. This CDR3 is built from 14 residues. This specimen consisted of PBMCs, obtained before any cancer treatment. The rearrangement links TRBV11-2 to TRBJ1-1; D remains ambiguous. This sequence originates from a woman between 40 and 69 years old with stage II squamous cell lung carcinoma. CDR3 amino acids: CASSLSVMNTEAFF. In DNA, the CDR3 is TGTGCCAGCAGCTTATCAGTCATGAACACTGAAGCTTTCTTT.